Each of the 2 T cell receptor beta chains below was sequenced from the same sample in a study of response to subunit inactivated influenza vaccine. One entry per CDR3 protein, called by TCRdb with MiXCR from the RT-PCR reads. The sample has 700,000 to 800,000 distinct CDR3 sequences; around a sixth are singletons. Sequencing was performed on PBMCs from blood, taken 4 to 6 days after vaccination. The receptors shown here come from a man between 45 and 60 years old who received an inactivated influenza vaccine.

The rearrangement joins TRBV6-2 or TRBV6-3 to TRBJ1-3; 10 bases line up with TRBD1. V gave up 8 bases and J gave up 5 bases; unmatched junction bases: 6. The CDR3 has 14 amino acids. The germline CDR1 and CDR2 sequences are MNHEY and SVGEGT. The CDR3 nucleotides are TGTGCCAGCGAGCCGGGACAGGGGAGAAACACCATATATTTT. Translation gives CASEPGQGRNTIYF.

This chain uses TRBV20-1 with TRBJ1-1; D is unresolved. This CDR3 contains 12 residues. The germline gives CDR1 DFQATT, CDR2 SNEGSKA (reference sequence). The V and J ends lost 3 bases and 6 bases respectively, with 11 bases between them. The CDR3 nucleotides read TGCAGTGCTAGTCTAGCCGGGGCTGAAGCTTTCTTT. Protein product: CSASLAGAEAFF.